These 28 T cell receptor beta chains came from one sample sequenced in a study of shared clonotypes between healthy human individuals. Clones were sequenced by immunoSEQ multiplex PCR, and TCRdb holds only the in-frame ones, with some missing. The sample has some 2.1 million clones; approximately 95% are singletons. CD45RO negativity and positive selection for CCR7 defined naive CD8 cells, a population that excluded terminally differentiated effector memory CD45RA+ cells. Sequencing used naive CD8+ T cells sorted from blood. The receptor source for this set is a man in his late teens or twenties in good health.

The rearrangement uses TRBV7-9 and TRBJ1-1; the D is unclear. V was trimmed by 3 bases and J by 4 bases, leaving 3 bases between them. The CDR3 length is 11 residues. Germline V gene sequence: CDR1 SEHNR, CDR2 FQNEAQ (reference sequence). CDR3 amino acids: CASSFSTEAFF. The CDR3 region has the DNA TGTGCCAGCAGCTTCAGCACTGAAGCTTTCTTT.

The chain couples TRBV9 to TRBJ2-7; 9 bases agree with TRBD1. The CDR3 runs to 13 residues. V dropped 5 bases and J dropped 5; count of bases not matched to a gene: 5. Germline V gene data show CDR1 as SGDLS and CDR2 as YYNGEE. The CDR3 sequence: CASRGQGSDEQYF. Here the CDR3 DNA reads TGTGCCAGCAGGGGACAGGGAAGCGACGAGCAGTACTTC.

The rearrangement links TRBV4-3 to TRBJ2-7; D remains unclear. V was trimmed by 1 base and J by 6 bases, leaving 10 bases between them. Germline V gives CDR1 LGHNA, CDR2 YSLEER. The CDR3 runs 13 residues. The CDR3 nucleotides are TGCGCCAGCAGCCAAGCATATGAAAGCGAGCAGTACTTC. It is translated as CASSQAYESEQYF.

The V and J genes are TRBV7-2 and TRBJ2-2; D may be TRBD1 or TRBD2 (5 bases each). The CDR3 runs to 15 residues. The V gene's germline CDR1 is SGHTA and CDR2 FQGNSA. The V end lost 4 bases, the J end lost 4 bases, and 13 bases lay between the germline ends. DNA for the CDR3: TGTGCCAGCAGCTGGGGGTGGGGTGGCACCGGGGAGCTGTTTTTT. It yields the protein CASSWGWGGTGELFF. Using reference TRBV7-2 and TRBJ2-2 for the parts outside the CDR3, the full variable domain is GAGVSQSPSNKVTEKGKDVELRCDPISGHTALYWYRQSLGQGLEFLIYFQGNSAPDKSGLPSDRFSAERTGGSVSTLTIQRTQQEDSAVYLCASSWGWGGTGELFFGEGSRLTVL.

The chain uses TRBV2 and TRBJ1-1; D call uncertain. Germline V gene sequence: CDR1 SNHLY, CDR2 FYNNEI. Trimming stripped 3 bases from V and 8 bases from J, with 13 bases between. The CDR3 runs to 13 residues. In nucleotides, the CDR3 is TGTGCCAGCAGTGACATGCCCCTCTGGGAAGCTTTCTTT. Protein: CASSDMPLWEAFF. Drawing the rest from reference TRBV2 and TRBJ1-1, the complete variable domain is EPEVTQTPSHQVTQMGQEVILRCVPISNHLYFYWYRQILGQKVEFLVSFYNNEISEKSEIFDDQFSVERPDGSNFTLKIRSTKLEDSAMYFCASSDMPLWEAFFGQGTRLTVV.

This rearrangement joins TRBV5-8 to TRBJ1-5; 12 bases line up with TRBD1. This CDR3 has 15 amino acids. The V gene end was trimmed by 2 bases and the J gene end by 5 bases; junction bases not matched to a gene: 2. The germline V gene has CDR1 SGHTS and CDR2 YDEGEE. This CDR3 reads CASSFGTGGHQPQHF. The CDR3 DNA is TGTGCCAGCAGCTTTGGGACAGGGGGCCATCAGCCCCAGCATTTT.

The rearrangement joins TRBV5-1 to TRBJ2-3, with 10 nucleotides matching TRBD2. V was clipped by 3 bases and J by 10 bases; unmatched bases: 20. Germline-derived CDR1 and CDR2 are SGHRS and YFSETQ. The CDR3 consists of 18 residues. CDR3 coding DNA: TGCGCCAGCAGCTGCGGGGCCGCGAGAGCGGGAGGGTTCATGGCGCAGTATTTT. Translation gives CASSCGAARAGGFMAQYF.

For the CDR3, the DNA is TGCAGCGTTTTACGCAGCGATCCCGGCACCGGGGAGCTGTTTTTT. Amino acid sequence: CSVLRSDPGTGELFF. The V gene is TRBV29-1, the J gene TRBJ2-2, with D uncertain. In germline, CDR1 is SQVTM, CDR2 ANQGSEA. CDR3 length equals 15 residues. Trimming left V 5 bases short and J 4 bases short, with 17 bases between.

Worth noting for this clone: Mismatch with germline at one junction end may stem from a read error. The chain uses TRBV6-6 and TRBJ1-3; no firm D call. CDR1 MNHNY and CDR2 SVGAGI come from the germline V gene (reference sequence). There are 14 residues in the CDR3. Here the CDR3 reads CASSYYSSDGMRTF. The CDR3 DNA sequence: TGTGCCAGCAGTTACTACTCCTCGGACGGTATGAGGACCTTT.

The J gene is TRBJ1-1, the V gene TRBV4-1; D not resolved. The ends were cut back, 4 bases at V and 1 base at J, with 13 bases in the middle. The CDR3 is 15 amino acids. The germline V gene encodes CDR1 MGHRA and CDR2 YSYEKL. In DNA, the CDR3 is TGCGCCAGCAGCCCTCGCGCCACCTCGAACACTGAAGCTTTCTTT. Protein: CASSPRATSNTEAFF.

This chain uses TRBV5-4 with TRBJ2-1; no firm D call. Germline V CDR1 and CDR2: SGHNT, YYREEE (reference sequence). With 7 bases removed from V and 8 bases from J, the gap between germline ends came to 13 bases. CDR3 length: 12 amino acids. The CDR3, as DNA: TGTGCCAGCCTCGGATTAGCCGATGAGCAGTTCTTC. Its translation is CASLGLADEQFF.

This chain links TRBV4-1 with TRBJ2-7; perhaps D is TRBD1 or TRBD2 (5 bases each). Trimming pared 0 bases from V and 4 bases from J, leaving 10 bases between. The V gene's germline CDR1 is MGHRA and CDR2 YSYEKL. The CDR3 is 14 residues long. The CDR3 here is CASSQDPGPYEQYF. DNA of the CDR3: TGCGCCAGCAGCCAAGATCCGGGGCCATACGAGCAGTACTTC.

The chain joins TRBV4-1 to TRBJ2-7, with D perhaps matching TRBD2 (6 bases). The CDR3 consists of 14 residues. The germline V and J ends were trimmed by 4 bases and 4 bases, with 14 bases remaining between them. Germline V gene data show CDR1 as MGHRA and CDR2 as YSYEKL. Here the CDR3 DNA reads TGCGCCAGCAGCCCGGGACTCGTTAAGTACGAGCAGTACTTC. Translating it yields CASSPGLVKYEQYF.

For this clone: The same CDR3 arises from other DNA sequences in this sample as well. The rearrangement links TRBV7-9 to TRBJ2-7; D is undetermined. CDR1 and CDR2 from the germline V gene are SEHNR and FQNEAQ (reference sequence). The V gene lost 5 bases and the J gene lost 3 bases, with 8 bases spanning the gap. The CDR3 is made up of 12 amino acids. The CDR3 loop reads CASSQTGYEQYF. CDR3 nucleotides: TGTGCCAGCAGCCAGACCGGCTACGAGCAGTACTTC. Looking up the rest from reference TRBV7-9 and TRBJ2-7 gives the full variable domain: DTGVSQNPRHKITKRGQNVTFRCDPISEHNRLYWYRQTLGQGPEFLTYFQNEAQLEKSRLLSDRFSAERPKGSFSTLEIQRTEQGDSAMYLCASSQTGYEQYFGPGTRLTVT.

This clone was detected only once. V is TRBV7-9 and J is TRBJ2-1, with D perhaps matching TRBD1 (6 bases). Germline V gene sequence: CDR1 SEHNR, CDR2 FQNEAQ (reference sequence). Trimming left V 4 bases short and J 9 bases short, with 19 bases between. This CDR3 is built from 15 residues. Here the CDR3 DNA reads TGTGCCAGCAGCTCGGACAGTTCCCAGTGGGGTGAGCAGTTCTTC. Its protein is CASSSDSSQWGEQFF.

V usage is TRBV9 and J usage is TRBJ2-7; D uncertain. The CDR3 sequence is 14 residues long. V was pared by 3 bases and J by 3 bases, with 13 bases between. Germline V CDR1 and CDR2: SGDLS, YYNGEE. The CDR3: CASSGSGPRYEQYF. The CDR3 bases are TGTGCCAGCAGCGGCTCCGGGCCCCGCTACGAGCAGTACTTC.

CDR3 sequence reads: CASSLYSGGRDTQYF. CDR3 DNA: TGTGCCAGCAGCTTATATAGTGGGGGGAGGGATACGCAGTATTTT. The J gene is TRBJ2-3, the V gene TRBV7-6; D possibly corresponds to TRBD2 (6 bases). Trimming took off 2 bases at V and 6 bases at J, with 15 bases between the two ends. The CDR3 consists of 15 residues. The V gene's germline CDR1 is SGHVS and CDR2 FNYEAQ.

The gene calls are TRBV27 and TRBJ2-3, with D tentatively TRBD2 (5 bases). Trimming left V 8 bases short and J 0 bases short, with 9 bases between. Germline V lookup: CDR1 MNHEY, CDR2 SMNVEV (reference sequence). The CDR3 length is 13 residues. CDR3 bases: TGTGCCAGCGCACTAGGTAGCACAGATACGCAGTATTTT. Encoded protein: CASALGSTDTQYF.

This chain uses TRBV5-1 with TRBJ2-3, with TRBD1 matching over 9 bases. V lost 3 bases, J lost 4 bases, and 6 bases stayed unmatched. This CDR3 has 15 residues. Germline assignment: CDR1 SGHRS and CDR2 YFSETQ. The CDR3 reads CASSSGQGLADTQYF. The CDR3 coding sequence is TGCGCCAGCAGCTCGGGACAGGGACTTGCAGATACGCAGTATTTT.

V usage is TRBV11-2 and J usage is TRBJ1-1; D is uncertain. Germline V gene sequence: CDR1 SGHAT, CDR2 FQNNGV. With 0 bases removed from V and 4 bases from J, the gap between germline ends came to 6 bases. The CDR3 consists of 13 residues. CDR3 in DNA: TGTGCCAGCAGCTTAGAGATTGGCACTGAAGCTTTCTTT. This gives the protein CASSLEIGTEAFF.

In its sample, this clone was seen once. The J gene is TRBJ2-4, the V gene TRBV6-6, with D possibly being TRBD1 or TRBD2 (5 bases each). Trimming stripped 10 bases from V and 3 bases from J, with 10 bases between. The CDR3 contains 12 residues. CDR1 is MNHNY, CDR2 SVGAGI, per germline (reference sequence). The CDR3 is CANWDGKNIQYF. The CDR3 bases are TGTGCCAACTGGGACGGCAAAAACATTCAGTACTTC.

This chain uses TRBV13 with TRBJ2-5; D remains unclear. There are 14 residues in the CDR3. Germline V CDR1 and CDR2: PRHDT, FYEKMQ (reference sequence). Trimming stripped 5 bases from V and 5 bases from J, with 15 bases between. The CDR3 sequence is CASSPSERWETQYF. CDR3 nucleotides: TGTGCCAGCAGCCCCAGTGAGAGGTGGGAGACCCAGTACTTC.

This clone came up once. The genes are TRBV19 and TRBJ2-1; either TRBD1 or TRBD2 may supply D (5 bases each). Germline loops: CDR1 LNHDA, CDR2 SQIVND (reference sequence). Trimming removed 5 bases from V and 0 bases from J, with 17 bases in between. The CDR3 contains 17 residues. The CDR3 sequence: CASSWGLQVSSYNEQFF. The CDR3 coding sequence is TGTGCCAGTAGTTGGGGGTTGCAGGTTAGCTCCTACAATGAGCAGTTCTTC.

In DNA, the CDR3 is TGCAGCGTTGAAGGCGGAGCCTCCTTAAACAATGAGCAGTTCTTC. As protein: CSVEGGASLNNEQFF. The rearrangement joins TRBV29-1 to TRBJ2-1, with D hard to call. CDR1 SQVTM and CDR2 ANQGSEA come from the germline V gene. Trimming took off 1 base at V and 5 bases at J, with 15 bases between the two ends. This CDR3 has 15 amino acids.

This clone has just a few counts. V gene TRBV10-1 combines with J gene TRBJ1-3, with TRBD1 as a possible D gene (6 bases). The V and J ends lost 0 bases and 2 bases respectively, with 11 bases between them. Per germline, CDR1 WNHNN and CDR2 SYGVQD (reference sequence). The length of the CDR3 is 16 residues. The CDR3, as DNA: TGCGCCAGCAGTGAGTCCACAGGGACCCCTGGAAACACCATATATTTT. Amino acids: CASSESTGTPGNTIYF.

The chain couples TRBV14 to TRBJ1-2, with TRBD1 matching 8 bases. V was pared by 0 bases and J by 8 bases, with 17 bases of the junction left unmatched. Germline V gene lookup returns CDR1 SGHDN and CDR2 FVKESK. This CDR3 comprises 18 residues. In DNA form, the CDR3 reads TGTGCCAGCAGCCAAGATGGGGTCAGGGGGCGGTTCGGCTACGGCTACACCTTC. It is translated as CASSQDGVRGRFGYGYTF.

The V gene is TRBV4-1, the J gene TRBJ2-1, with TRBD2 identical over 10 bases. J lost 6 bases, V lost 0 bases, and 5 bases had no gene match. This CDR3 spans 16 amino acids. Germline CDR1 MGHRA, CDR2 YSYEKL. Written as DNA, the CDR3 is TGCGCCAGCAGCCAAGACCCAGCGGGGGGGCCCAATGAGCAGTTCTTC. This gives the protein CASSQDPAGGPNEQFF.

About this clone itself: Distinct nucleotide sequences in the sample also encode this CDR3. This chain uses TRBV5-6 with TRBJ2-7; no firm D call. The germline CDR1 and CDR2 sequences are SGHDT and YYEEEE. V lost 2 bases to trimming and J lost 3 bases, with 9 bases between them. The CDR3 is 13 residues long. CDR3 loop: CASSLGSNYEQYF. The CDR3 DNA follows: TGTGCCAGCAGCTTAGGCAGTAACTACGAGCAGTACTTC.